The 27 T cell receptor beta chains below all came from one sample that was sequenced in a study of cytomegalovirus exposure and HLA in healthy donors. PCR was performed using 60 Vbeta and 13 Jbeta primers. Only in-frame clones appear in the TCRdb table, and some are missing; sequencing was by immunoSEQ multiplex PCR. The sample data list 100,000 to 150,000 clones. The sequencing sample was made of PBMCs. The origin of the receptors is a man aged 25 to 45 in good health and CMV-seronegative.

The rearrangement links TRBV28 to TRBJ2-1; 8 bases map to TRBD2. The CDR3 consists of 14 residues. V lost 3 bases to trimming and J lost 9 bases; unmatched junction nucleotides: 7. The germline V gene encodes CDR1 MDHEN and CDR2 SYDVKM. CDR3 amino acids: CASSFPPTSGEQFF. The DNA of the CDR3 is TGTGCCAGCAGTTTCCCCCCTACTAGCGGTGAGCAGTTCTTC.

This chain connects TRBV4-1 to TRBJ1-2, with 9 bases aligning to TRBD1. Germline lookup yields CDR1 MGHRA and CDR2 YSYEKL. J lost 6 bases, V lost 6 bases, and 5 bases had no gene match. This CDR3 contains 13 residues. CDR3 sequence (DNA): TGCGCCAGCAGAGGGTGGGACAGGGATGGCTACACCTTC. This encodes CASRGWDRDGYTF.

J is TRBJ2-7 and V is TRBV27; no firm D call. Germline CDR1 MNHEY, CDR2 SMNVEV (reference sequence). Trimming took 4 bases from V and 2 from J, leaving 3 bases between them. The CDR3 consists of 11 residues. CDR3 loop: CASSSAYEQYF. The DNA for the CDR3 is TGTGCCAGCAGTTCGGCCTACGAGCAGTACTTC.

The V gene is TRBV27, the J gene TRBJ2-1; 11 bases are a match to TRBD2. The CDR3 loop spans 17 amino acids. Per the germline V gene, CDR1 is MNHEY and CDR2 is SMNVEV (reference sequence). V was pared by 3 bases and J by 1 base, with 5 bases of the junction left unmatched. CDR3 loop: CASSFLGLAVSYNEQFF. The CDR3 DNA sequence: TGTGCCAGCAGTTTCCTGGGACTAGCGGTTTCCTACAATGAGCAGTTCTTC.

The chain combines TRBV5-4 with TRBJ2-7; TRBD1 aligns across 8 bases. With V trimmed by 4 bases and J by 0 bases, 6 bases remained unmatched. CDR1 and CDR2 from the germline V gene are SGHNT and YYREEE (reference sequence). This CDR3 has 15 residues. This CDR3 is CASSPFGQGSYEQYF. The CDR3 DNA reads TGTGCCAGCAGCCCCTTTGGACAGGGCTCCTACGAGCAGTACTTC.

The J gene is TRBJ2-4, the V gene TRBV4-1; 8 positions agree with TRBD2. V shed 4 bases, J shed 9 bases, and the junction held 11 bases outside the gene matches. CDR3 length: 15 residues. Germline lookup yields CDR1 MGHRA and CDR2 YSYEKL. The CDR3 region has the DNA TGCGCCAGCAGCCTGGGGGCGGATCGGGGGGGCATTCAGTACTTC. It encodes CASSLGADRGGIQYF.

The chain recombines TRBV5-4 with TRBJ1-1; D uncertain. Germline V gives CDR1 SGHNT, CDR2 YYREEE (reference sequence). Deletions cut 4 bases from V and 7 bases from J, with 14 bases between. The CDR3 covers 13 residues. The CDR3 coding sequence is TGTGCCAGCAGCGCGGAGAGGGATTATGAAGCTTTCTTT. Translation gives CASSAERDYEAFF.

Details on this clone: The same CDR3 is also encoded by other DNA sequences in this sample. The gene calls are TRBV7-8 and TRBJ2-7; D is perhaps TRBD1 or TRBD2 (5 bases each). Germline V gene sequence: CDR1 SGHVS, CDR2 FQNEAQ. Trimming cost V 5 bases and J 2 bases, with 16 bases left between them. The CDR3 totals 15 residues. CDR3 nucleotide sequence: TGTGCCAGCAGCCTAGGACAAGGGAGAACCTACGAGCAGTACTTC. Translating gives CASSLGQGRTYEQYF.

The chain combines TRBV9 with TRBJ1-5; 12 bases align to TRBD1. The germline gives CDR1 SGDLS, CDR2 YYNGEE. J was trimmed by 3 bases and V by 4 bases; bases with no gene match: 5. The CDR3 is made up of 16 amino acids. DNA of the CDR3: TGTGCCAGCAGCCCCGGGACAGGGGGCCTCAATCAGCCCCAGCATTTT. As protein: CASSPGTGGLNQPQHF. Combining the CDR3 with reference TRBV9 and TRBJ1-5 gives the whole variable domain DSGVTQTPKHLITATGQRVTLRCSPRSGDLSVYWYQQSLDQGLQFLIQYYNGEERAKGNILERFSAQQFPDLHSELNLSSLELGDSALYFCASSPGTGGLNQPQHFGDGTRLSIL.

The chain couples TRBV27 to TRBJ1-1, with 8 bases matching TRBD1. The CDR3 is made up of 16 amino acids. V shed 6 bases and J 5 bases; nucleotides not matched to a gene: 14. CDR1 is MNHEY and CDR2 is SMNVEV in the germline V gene (reference sequence). The CDR3 bases are TGTGCCAGCAGACCCCTCGGACAGGGAGTATTGACTGAAGCTTTCTTT. It yields the protein CASRPLGQGVLTEAFF.

The chain links TRBV6-1 to TRBJ2-3; TRBD2 agrees at 12 bases. J lost 4 bases, V lost 4 bases, and 3 bases had no gene match. Germline-derived CDR1 and CDR2 are MNHNS and SASEGT. This CDR3 is 15 amino acids long. Written as DNA, the CDR3 is TGTGCCAGCAGTGGACTAGCGGGAGACGCAGATACGCAGTATTTT. Encoded protein: CASSGLAGDADTQYF.

V usage is TRBV5-6 and J usage is TRBJ1-5; D gene ambiguous. V was clipped by 0 bases and J by 0 bases, with 7 bases between them. The CDR3 has 15 amino acids. Germline assignment: CDR1 SGHDT and CDR2 YYEEEE. The CDR3 spells CASSLGGSSNQPQHF. CDR3 sequence (DNA): TGTGCCAGCAGCTTGGGTGGGAGTAGCAATCAGCCCCAGCATTTT. The full variable domain, its missing parts supplied by reference TRBV5-6 and TRBJ1-5, is DAGVTQSPTHLIKTRGQQVTLRCSPKSGHDTVSWYQQALGQGPQFIFQYYEEEERQRGNFPDRFSGHQFPNYSSELNVNALLLGDSALYLCASSLGGSSNQPQHFGDGTRLSIL.

The chain links TRBV15 to TRBJ2-1; no reliable D call. The CDR3 totals 15 residues. V lost 0 bases and J lost 0, with 6 bases in between. CDR1 and CDR2 from the germline V gene are LNHNV and YYDKDF (reference sequence). CDR3 residues: CATSRELDSYNEQFF. Written as DNA, the CDR3 is TGTGCCACCAGCAGAGAACTTGACTCCTACAATGAGCAGTTCTTC.

The rearrangement links TRBV5-8 to TRBJ2-3; 11 bases line up with TRBD2. The CDR3 has 17 residues. In germline, CDR1 is SGHTS, CDR2 YDEGEE. After removal of 3 bases from V and 7 bases from J, the junction contained 13 bases not matched to a gene. CDR3 DNA sequence: TGTGCCAGCAGCTATAGGATACTAGCGGGAGTTCCAAATACGCAGTATTTT. It is translated as CASSYRILAGVPNTQYF.

The chain employs TRBV28 and TRBJ2-1, with 10 bases fitting TRBD2. Germline trimming cut 5 bases from V and 8 bases from J; bases unmatched to any gene: 12. Germline V lookup: CDR1 MDHEN, CDR2 SYDVKM. The CDR3 consists of 16 residues. CDR3 sequence (DNA): TGTGCCAGCAGTCTAACCCAAACTAGCGGGACGGATGAGCAGTTCTTC. This translates into CASSLTQTSGTDEQFF. Full variable domain (outside the CDR3, taken from reference TRBV28 and TRBJ2-1): DVKVTQSSRYLVKRTGEKVFLECVQDMDHENMFWYRQDPGLGLRLIYFSYDVKMKEKGDIPEGYSVSREKKERFSLILESASTNQTSMYLCASSLTQTSGTDEQFFGPGTRLTVL.

The chain employs TRBV4-2 and TRBJ2-2, with D maybe TRBD1 (7 bases). The CDR3 totals 16 residues. Looked up from germline, CDR1 is LGHNA and CDR2 is YNFKEQ. The V and J ends lost 4 bases and 0 bases respectively, with 12 bases between them. The CDR3 DNA sequence: TGTGCCAGCAGCCCCCAGGGGGGCGCGAACACCGGGGAGCTGTTTTTT. This codes for CASSPQGGANTGELFF.

V gene TRBV7-2 combines with J gene TRBJ2-7; TRBD1 matches 9 bases. The germline V gene encodes CDR1 SGHTA and CDR2 FQGNSA. Unmatched junction bases numbered 9, after V lost 5 bases and J lost 7 bases. CDR3 size: 14 residues. The CDR3 coding sequence is TGTGCCAGCAGCCTATTACAGGGGGCAGGAGAGCAGTACTTC. This translates into CASSLLQGAGEQYF.

V gene TRBV11-1 combines with J gene TRBJ1-1, with D unresolved. The V and J ends lost 3 bases and 2 bases respectively, with 7 bases between them. This CDR3 spans 13 amino acids. Germline V gene lookup returns CDR1 SGHAT and CDR2 FQDESV (reference sequence). The CDR3 DNA sequence: TGTGCCAGCAGCTTTTGGAGCAACACTGAAGCTTTCTTT. Its protein product is CASSFWSNTEAFF.

The rearrangement joins TRBV5-5 to TRBJ1-5, with TRBD1 identical over 10 bases. The CDR3 loop spans 15 amino acids. V lost 4 bases and J lost 5; bases outside the gene matches: 6. Germline CDR1 SGHKS, CDR2 YYEKEE (reference sequence). In nucleotides, the CDR3 is TGTGCCAGCAGCCAGGAGACAGGGGGCTATCAGCCCCAGCATTTT. Translated: CASSQETGGYQPQHF. Full variable domain (remainder filled in from reference TRBV5-5 and TRBJ1-5): DAGVTQSPTHLIKTRGQQVTLRCSPISGHKSVSWYQQVLGQGPQFIFQYYEKEERGRGNFPDRFSARQFPNYSSELNVNALLLGDSALYLCASSQETGGYQPQHFGDGTRLSIL.

The J gene is TRBJ1-1, the V gene TRBV7-9; 9 nucleotides line up with TRBD1. The V segment lost 1 base and the J segment 7 bases; nucleotides outside the gene matches: 7. This CDR3 contains 15 residues. Looked up from germline, CDR1 is SEHNR and CDR2 is FQNEAQ (reference sequence). The CDR3 reads CASSLGRDRESEAFF. The CDR3 nucleotides are TGTGCCAGCAGCTTAGGTAGGGACAGGGAGAGTGAAGCTTTCTTT.

The chain joins TRBV2 to TRBJ1-2; weak D call: TRBD1 (5 bases). The V gene's germline CDR1 is SNHLY and CDR2 FYNNEI. The CDR3 is 14 amino acids. Trimming took 10 bases from V and 4 from J, leaving 19 bases between them. Written as DNA, the CDR3 is TGTGCCACCCTACAGCAACAGGTCCTCTATGGCTACACCTTC. Its translation: CATLQQQVLYGYTF.

The chain links TRBV28 to TRBJ1-4; 10 bases map to TRBD1. This CDR3 has 15 amino acids. The germline CDR1 and CDR2 sequences are MDHEN and SYDVKM. The V segment lost 5 bases and the J segment 8 bases; nucleotides outside the gene matches: 8. The CDR3 loop reads CASSPTGTGVEKLFF. The CDR3, as DNA: TGTGCCAGCAGTCCTACCGGGACAGGGGTAGAAAAACTGTTTTTT.

The genes are TRBV28 and TRBJ2-5; maybe TRBD1 (6 bases). There are 15 residues in the CDR3. Looked up from germline, CDR1 is MDHEN and CDR2 is SYDVKM. With 1 base removed from V and 0 bases from J, the gap between germline ends came to 9 bases. CDR3 residues: CASSLFYRDQETQYF. CDR3 bases: TGTGCCAGCAGTTTATTTTACAGGGACCAAGAGACCCAGTACTTC.

The gene calls are TRBV7-8 and TRBJ2-1; D perhaps matches TRBD2 (6 bases). CDR3 length: 15 amino acids. Germline V CDR1 and CDR2: SGHVS, FQNEAQ. The V gene lost 5 bases and the J gene lost 3 bases, with 14 bases spanning the gap. CDR3 DNA sequence: TGTGCCAGCAGCCAAACCGGGACTCGCTACAATGAGCAGTTCTTC. Encoded protein: CASSQTGTRYNEQFF.

The chain joins TRBV5-1 to TRBJ2-5; 8 bases line up with TRBD1. Germline V gives CDR1 SGHRS, CDR2 YFSETQ. The CDR3 is made up of 14 amino acids. Trimming cost V 4 bases and J 4 bases; bases outside gene matches: 6. This CDR3 reads CASSPGQGAETQYF. The CDR3 DNA reads as TGCGCCAGCAGCCCCGGACAGGGTGCAGAGACCCAGTACTTC.

J is TRBJ2-7 and V is TRBV19; 10 positions agree with TRBD2. With 5 bases clipped from V and 6 bases from J, the junction kept 7 bases outside the gene matches. The CDR3 consists of 14 residues. Germline lookup yields CDR1 LNHDA and CDR2 SQIVND (reference sequence). For the CDR3, the DNA is TGTGCCAGTAGTCTAGCGGGAGCTGGCCTCGAGCAGTACTTC. This codes for CASSLAGAGLEQYF.

V is TRBV30 and J is TRBJ2-2; D is perhaps TRBD1 (6 bases). The germline V gene encodes CDR1 GTSNPN and CDR2 SVGIG (reference sequence). Trimming stripped 5 bases from V and 3 bases from J, with 16 bases between. The length of the CDR3 is 15 residues. CDR3 sequence (DNA): TGTGCCTGGGCCCAGGGGACAACTTACACCGGGGAGCTGTTTTTT. This translates into CAWAQGTTYTGELFF.